This T cell receptor beta chain was obtained from a study of response to subunit inactivated influenza vaccine (dated by TCRdb to 2017 to 2018). For the study in its entirety: The study used deep quantitative T cell receptor repertoire profiling to track responses to a trivalent subunit inactivated influenza vaccine. Findings and caveats that apply to the study as a whole: The authors proposed that each seasonal influenza vaccination may bring in only a limited number of new T cells.

The method was RT-PCR. The data were produced on an Illumina HiSeq 2500. Through fastp at Q25 and MiXCR, TCRdb rebuilt clones from the public reads, retaining in-frame beta chains. Rows matching on CDR3 protein sequence are summarized as one entry with the most common DNA and genes. The sample table records just under 550,000 distinct CDR3 sequences; under 30% of these occur just once. About 2.8% of the sample comes from the top ten. In regard to this clonotype: What antigen it recognizes has not been identified. No much larger clonotype is one base removed from it; base qualities were not supplied.

Trimming costs V 1 base and J 2 bases, and their ends lie 12 bases apart. The CDR3 runs 15 residues from the cysteine to the phenylalanine. Just CDR3 DNA is preserved here, 45 bases in frame from base 1. The germline V gene (reference sequence) specifies DFQATT as CDR1 and SNEGSKA as CDR2. Another study also made use of these data, one on T cells expressing NK-cell markers. As described in the second report: TCR beta cDNA libraries were made by 5'RACE template switching that added a universal primer site and unique molecular identifiers. TCR beta-chain repertoires were profiled in sorted CD3+CD56+NKG2C+, CD3+CD56+NKG2C- and CD3+CD56-NKG2C+ T-cell subsets from about 8 donors. Among the eight sequenced donors, only one was HCMV-seronegative, while the other seven were HCMV-seropositive. In several experiments an anti-gammadeltaTCR antibody was added to restrict sorting to alphabetaTCR-expressing T cells. For roughly 6 donors, the dominant CD3+CD56+NKG2C+ clonotypes were among the top 10 CD8+ clonotypes and accounted for about 1.0-7.5% of CD8+ T cells. Those dominant clonotypes were again the most abundant among CD3+CD56-NKG2C+ cells in a few donors, at about 28.3-65%. Whether the expanded NKG2C-expressing T cell clones were specific for HCMV antigens was left unclear. All eight donors whose samples were sequenced were randomly selected healthy volunteers, three of them men and five women. HCMV-specific IgG was detected in serum with a commercial ELISA kit to determine HCMV serostatus. Peripheral blood mononuclear cells were isolated from blood by Ficoll density gradient centrifugation. Using Miltenyi isolation kits, CD4+ and CD8+ T cells were isolated from PBMC through magnetic immunoseparation. cDNA synthesis was primed from the TCR beta constant segment, followed by two successive PCR amplification steps. Libraries were sequenced as 2 x 150 bp reads on Illumina HiSeq 2000/2500, MiSeq or NextSeq. MIGEC was used to demultiplex reads and group the reads by UMI, and MiTCR was used to assemble and quantify clonotypes. To exclude erroneous sequences, any TCR cDNA sequence not supported by at least two reads was discarded. The tcR package was used for downstream repertoire analysis, and clonotypes were matched across fractions by CDR3 nucleotide sequence plus V segment. Antigen specificity was annotated against VDJdb with VDJmatch, allowing one amino acid substitution in CDR3.

The sequenced sample was CD4+ T cells sorted from PBMCs, obtained roughly 12 days after vaccination. This TCR was recovered from a man aged 50-60 years who received an inactivated influenza vaccine. Donor details come from another sample of the same person, matched by shared clones. This chain joins TRBV20-1 to TRBJ2-1; a tentative D match to TRBD1 spans 5 bases. The nucleotides read TGCAGTGCTAGAGGAGGTGCAGGGACCTACAATGAGCAGTTCTTC. It codes for CSARGGAGTYNEQFF.